The 2 T cell receptor beta chains below all came from one sample that was sequenced in a study of cytomegalovirus exposure and HLA in healthy donors. PCR primers comprised 60 Vbeta and 13 Jbeta primers. TCRdb keeps only in-frame clones here, not all; method: immunoSEQ multiplex PCR. Here the sample spans about 280,000 clones, over 85% being singletons. The source material was PBMCs. The receptors derive from a woman younger than 30 in good health and CMV-seronegative.

The chain has TRBV7-9 and TRBJ1-1, with 8 bases fitting TRBD1. Germline CDR1 and CDR2: SEHNR and FQNEAQ (reference sequence). Trimming removed 5 bases from V and 3 bases from J; junction bases left unmatched: 8. This CDR3 is 15 amino acids long. The DNA for the CDR3 is TGTGCCAGCAGCGACCGAAACAGGGGGGACACTGAAGCTTTCTTT. It encodes CASSDRNRGDTEAFF. The complete variable domain, with remaining parts taken from reference TRBV7-9 and TRBJ1-1, reads DTGVSQNPRHKITKRGQNVTFRCDPISEHNRLYWYRQTLGQGPEFLTYFQNEAQLEKSRLLSDRFSAERPKGSFSTLEIQRTEQGDSAMYLCASSDRNRGDTEAFFGQGTRLTVV.

This chain connects TRBV5-1 to TRBJ1-1; D possibly corresponds to TRBD1 (5 bases). From germline, CDR1 is SGHRS and CDR2 YFSETQ. The CDR3 is 15 amino acids. Trimming took 4 bases from V and 4 from J, leaving 17 bases between them. CDR3 region: CASSPEGRGGTEAFF. The CDR3 DNA sequence: TGCGCCAGCAGCCCGGAGGGCCGCGGGGGCACTGAAGCTTTCTTT.